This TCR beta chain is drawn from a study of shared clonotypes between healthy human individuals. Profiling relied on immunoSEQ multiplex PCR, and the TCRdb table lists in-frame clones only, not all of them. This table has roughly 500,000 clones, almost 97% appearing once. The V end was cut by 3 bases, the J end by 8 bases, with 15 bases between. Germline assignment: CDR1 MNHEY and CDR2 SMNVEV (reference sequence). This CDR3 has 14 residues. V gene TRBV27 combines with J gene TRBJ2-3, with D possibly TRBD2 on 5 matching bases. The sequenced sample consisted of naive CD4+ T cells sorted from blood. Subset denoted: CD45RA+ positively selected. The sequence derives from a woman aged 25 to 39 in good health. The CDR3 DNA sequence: TGTGCCAGCAGTTTTTCTAGGGAAGAGGGTACGCAGTATTTT. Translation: CASSFSREEGTQYF.